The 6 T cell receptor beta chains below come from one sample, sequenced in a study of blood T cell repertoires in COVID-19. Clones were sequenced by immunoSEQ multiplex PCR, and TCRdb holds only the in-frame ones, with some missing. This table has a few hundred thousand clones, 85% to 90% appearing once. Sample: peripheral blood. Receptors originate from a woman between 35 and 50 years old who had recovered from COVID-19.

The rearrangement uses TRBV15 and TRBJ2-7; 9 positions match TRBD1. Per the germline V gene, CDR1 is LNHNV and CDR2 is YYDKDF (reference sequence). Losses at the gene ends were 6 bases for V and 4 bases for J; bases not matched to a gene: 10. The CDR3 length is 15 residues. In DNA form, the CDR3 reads TGTGCCACCAGTGGGGCGGGGACAGGGAATTACGAGCAGTACTTC. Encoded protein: CATSGAGTGNYEQYF.

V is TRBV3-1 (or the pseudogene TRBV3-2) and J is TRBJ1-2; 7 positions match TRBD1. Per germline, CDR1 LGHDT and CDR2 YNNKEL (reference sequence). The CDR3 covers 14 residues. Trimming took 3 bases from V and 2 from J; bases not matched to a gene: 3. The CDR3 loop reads CASSQPDRNYGYTF. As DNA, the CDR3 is TGTGCCAGCAGCCAGCCGGACAGGAACTATGGCTACACCTTC.

This chain's CDR3 is CASSSNRGSSYNEQFF. The CDR3 DNA reads TGCGCCAGCAGCTCGAACAGGGGGAGCTCCTACAATGAGCAGTTCTTC. This chain uses TRBV10-2 with TRBJ2-1, with 8 bases aligning to TRBD1. The CDR3 length is 16 residues. The germline gives CDR1 WSHSY, CDR2 SAAADI. After removal of 6 bases from V and 0 bases from J, the junction contained 7 bases not matched to a gene.

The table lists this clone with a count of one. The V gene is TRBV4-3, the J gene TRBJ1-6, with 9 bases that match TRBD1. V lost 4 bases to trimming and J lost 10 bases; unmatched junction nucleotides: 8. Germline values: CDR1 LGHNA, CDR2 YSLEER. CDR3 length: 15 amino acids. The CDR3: CASSPWTGDESPLHF. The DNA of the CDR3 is TGCGCCAGCAGCCCCTGGACAGGGGATGAGTCACCCCTCCACTTT.

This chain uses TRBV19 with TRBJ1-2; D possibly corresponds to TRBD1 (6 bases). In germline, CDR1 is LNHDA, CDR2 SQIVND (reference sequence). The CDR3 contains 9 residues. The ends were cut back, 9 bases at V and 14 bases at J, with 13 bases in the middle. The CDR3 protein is CARNTGTTF. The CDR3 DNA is TGTGCCAGAAACACCGGGACAACCTTC.

Here the CDR3 DNA reads TGTGCCAGCAGCCGCTACCGGAGTAATGAAAAACTGTTTTTT. Translating it yields CASSRYRSNEKLFF. The genes are TRBV6-5 and TRBJ1-4; D is ambiguous. Between the trimmed V and J ends, which lost 6 bases and 4 bases, there was a span of 12 bases. Germline CDR1 and CDR2: MNHEY and SVGAGI. The CDR3 sequence is 14 residues long.